The 8 T cell receptor beta chains in this list originate from one sample, sequenced in a study of PD-L1 blockade in urothelial cancer. Using immunoSEQ multiplex PCR, the repertoire was profiled, and TCRdb retains in-frame clones only, with some absent. The repertoire holds roughly 120,000 clones, with around 93% as singletons. Stated time point: peripheral blood 6 weeks after treatment start. The material was PBMCs, obtained around atezolizumab (anti-PD-L1) treatment. These receptors originate from a man between 60 and 75 years old with urothelial cancer.

This clone was picked up one time. This rearrangement joins TRBV28 to TRBJ1-3; no clear D gene. The V end was cut by 7 bases, the J end by 4 bases, with 11 bases between. Germline CDR1 and CDR2: MDHEN and SYDVKM. This CDR3 contains 13 residues. The CDR3 protein is CASIQSGGNTIYF. CDR3 DNA: TGTGCCAGCATTCAGTCCGGGGGAAACACCATATATTTT.

The chain is built from TRBV15 and TRBJ1-5; D remains unclear. The CDR3 spans 15 residues. Germline CDR1 LNHNV, CDR2 YYDKDF (reference sequence). The V end was cut by 0 bases, the J end by 2 bases, with 8 bases between. The chain's CDR3 is CATSRDQSRNQPQHF. For the CDR3, the DNA is TGTGCCACCAGCAGAGATCAGTCTCGCAATCAGCCCCAGCATTTT.

The rearrangement uses TRBV5-4 and TRBJ1-6, with D tentatively TRBD1 (5 bases). CDR1 is SGHNT, CDR2 YYREEE, per germline (reference sequence). Trimming took 2 bases from V and 5 from J, leaving 14 bases between them. The CDR3 is 16 residues long. This CDR3 reads CASSFAQGLNNSPLHF. CDR3 sequence (DNA): TGTGCCAGCAGCTTTGCCCAGGGCCTAAATAATTCACCCCTCCACTTT.

The count of this clone is one. This sequence joins TRBV7-2 and TRBJ2-5; TRBD1 is a possible D gene (6 bases). V was clipped by 2 bases and J by 7 bases, with 17 bases between them. CDR1 is SGHTA and CDR2 is FQGNSA in the germline V gene. The CDR3 is made up of 15 amino acids. The CDR3 coding sequence is TGTGCCAGCAGCTTACAGGGGCCTGAGATGGGGACCCAGTACTTC. Encoded protein: CASSLQGPEMGTQYF.

This clone was seen just once. The chain uses TRBV9 and TRBJ2-3, with D perhaps TRBD2 (6 bases). From germline, CDR1 is SGDLS and CDR2 YYNGEE. The CDR3 runs to 17 residues. Trimming shortened V by 4 bases and J by 2 bases, and 20 bases separated the two germline ends. This chain's CDR3 is CASSRKHRGSNTDTQYF. CDR3 coding DNA: TGTGCCAGCAGCAGGAAACACCGGGGGTCGAACACAGATACGCAGTATTTT.

The J gene is TRBJ2-7, the V gene TRBV6-1; 7 bases map to TRBD1. CDR3 size: 14 residues. Looked up from germline, CDR1 is MNHNS and CDR2 is SASEGT. Trimming at V came to 0 bases and at J to 3 bases, leaving 2 bases not matched to a gene. Here the CDR3 reads CASSEAGQSYEQYF. The CDR3 DNA follows: TGTGCCAGCAGTGAAGCGGGACAGAGCTACGAGCAGTACTTC.

The genes are TRBV10-3 and TRBJ2-5, with 10 bases aligning to TRBD2. This CDR3 has 15 amino acids. Germline assignment: CDR1 ENHRY and CDR2 SYGVKD. V was pared by 6 bases and J by 1 base, with 5 bases of the junction left unmatched. CDR3 protein: CAIRRAGGAQETQYF. In nucleotides, the CDR3 is TGTGCCATCAGGAGAGCGGGGGGGGCCCAAGAGACCCAGTACTTC.

V usage is TRBV4-3 and J usage is TRBJ2-1, with TRBD2 matching over 12 bases. Germline V CDR1 and CDR2: LGHNA, YSLEER. The CDR3 covers 17 residues. Losses at the gene ends were 4 bases for V and 6 bases for J; bases not matched to a gene: 10. Here the CDR3 DNA reads TGCGCCAGCAGCCCGTTTTCTAGCGGGGGGGCCCCCAATGAGCAGTTCTTC. Translation: CASSPFSSGGAPNEQFF.